This is a list of T cell receptor beta chains from one sample in a study of neoadjuvant anti-PD-1 for oral cavity cancer. Measured with immunoSEQ multiplex PCR; TCRdb has only the in-frame clones, and not every one. The profile shows about 79,000 clones, 65% to 85% of them singletons. The sample here was PBMCs, taken before nivolumab (anti-PD-1) treatment. The source is a person between 40 and 79 years old with oral cavity squamous cell carcinoma. Each CDR3 is given with its conserved first and last residue. Each record gives: CDR3 protein, CDR3 DNA, V gene, D gene, clone size, J gene. The D gene is left open where the match is weak. Rows give clone size only sometimes, using once, few, many, or a class for an expanded clone.

CDR3aa: CGSGSSEGEKLFF
CDR3nt: TGTGGCTCTGGGTCCTCGGAGGGTGAAAAACTGTTTTTT
v_gene: TRBV7-6
d_gene: .
abundance: .
j_gene: TRBJ1-4

CDR3aa: CASSPGGRNTGELFF
CDR3nt: TGTGCCAGCAGCCCAGGAGGGAGAAACACCGGGGAGCTGTTTTTT
v_gene: TRBV7-6
d_gene: .
abundance: .
j_gene: TRBJ2-2

CDR3aa: CASGRDRYYGNTIYF
CDR3nt: TGTGCTAGTGGCCGCGACAGGTATTATGGGAACACCATATATTTT
v_gene: TRBV12-5
d_gene: .
abundance: .
j_gene: TRBJ1-3

CDR3aa: CASSPQGGLNYGYTF
CDR3nt: TGTGCCAGCAGCCCGCAGGGAGGATTAAACTATGGCTACACCTTC
v_gene: TRBV7-3
d_gene: .
abundance: .
j_gene: TRBJ1-2

CDR3aa: CASSRGDPYNEQFF
CDR3nt: TGTGCCAGTAGTCGGGGGGACCCCTACAATGAGCAGTTCTTC
v_gene: TRBV19
d_gene: TRBD2
abundance: .
j_gene: TRBJ2-1

CDR3aa: CASSSILGTSTEAFF
CDR3nt: TGTGCCAGCAGTTCGATCCTTGGGACCTCCACTGAAGCTTTCTTT
v_gene: TRBV27
d_gene: .
abundance: .
j_gene: TRBJ1-1

CDR3aa: CASSIVLSRRDKRNLYGYTF
CDR3nt: TGTGCCAGTAGTATAGTGTTGAGTAGGCGGGACAAAAGAAATCTCTATGGCTACACCTTC
v_gene: TRBV19
d_gene: .
abundance: .
j_gene: TRBJ1-2

CDR3aa: CASNLNVGYEQYF
CDR3nt: TGTGCCAGCAACCTCAATGTAGGCTACGAGCAGTACTTC
v_gene: TRBV6-5
d_gene: .
abundance: .
j_gene: TRBJ2-7

CDR3aa: CSVPRDSTSGNTIYF
CDR3nt: TGCAGCGTCCCCCGGGACTCAACCTCTGGAAACACCATATATTTT
v_gene: TRBV29-1
d_gene: .
abundance: .
j_gene: TRBJ1-3

CDR3aa: CASRQTVSYEQYF
CDR3nt: TGTGCCAGCAGACAGACAGTTTCCTACGAGCAGTACTTC
v_gene: TRBV28
d_gene: .
abundance: .
j_gene: TRBJ2-7

CDR3aa: CASSLVGWGGRTETQYF
CDR3nt: TGTGCCAGCAGCTTAGTGGGGTGGGGCGGGAGGACGGAGACCCAGTACTTC
v_gene: TRBV7-2
d_gene: TRBD2
abundance: .
j_gene: TRBJ2-5

CDR3aa: CASSPGIGSYGYTF
CDR3nt: TGTGCCAGCAGTCCTGGGATCGGTAGCTATGGCTACACCTTC
v_gene: TRBV6-5
d_gene: .
abundance: .
j_gene: TRBJ1-2

CDR3aa: CASSLSGEQYF
CDR3nt: TGTGCCAGCAGTTTGTCGGGGGAGCAGTACTTC
v_gene: TRBV28
d_gene: .
abundance: .
j_gene: TRBJ2-7

CDR3aa: CSVTDGGGSYNEQFF
CDR3nt: TGCAGCGTCACCGACGGGGGGGGGTCCTACAATGAGCAGTTCTTC
v_gene: TRBV29-1
d_gene: TRBD2
abundance: .
j_gene: TRBJ2-1

CDR3aa: CAWSGPWRNQPQHF
CDR3nt: TGTGCCTGGAGTGGGCCCTGGCGCAATCAGCCCCAGCATTTT
v_gene: TRBV30
d_gene: .
abundance: .
j_gene: TRBJ1-5

CDR3aa: CASSLETGANVLTF
CDR3nt: TGTGCCAGCAGCTTAGAAACTGGGGCCAACGTCCTGACTTTC
v_gene: TRBV7-6
d_gene: .
abundance: .
j_gene: TRBJ2-6

CDR3aa: CASSVASLGGETQYF
CDR3nt: TGTGCCAGCAGCGTGGCCTCATTAGGTGGAGAGACCCAGTACTTC
v_gene: TRBV5-4
d_gene: .
abundance: .
j_gene: TRBJ2-5

CDR3aa: CSVEREGPEQYF
CDR3nt: TGCAGCGTTGAAAGGGAGGGGCCCGAGCAGTACTTC
v_gene: TRBV29-1
d_gene: TRBD2
abundance: .
j_gene: TRBJ2-7

CDR3aa: CASSPWGEWNTEAFF
CDR3nt: TGTGCCAGCAGCCCCTGGGGCGAGTGGAACACTGAAGCTTTCTTT
v_gene: TRBV5-6
d_gene: .
abundance: .
j_gene: TRBJ1-1

CDR3aa: CASSLSRISYNEQFF
CDR3nt: TGTGCCAGCAGTCTTAGCCGTATCTCCTACAATGAGCAGTTCTTC
v_gene: TRBV7-8
d_gene: .
abundance: .
j_gene: TRBJ2-1

CDR3aa: CASSGGDRLNTEAFF
CDR3nt: TGTGCCAGCAGCGGGGGGGACAGACTGAACACTGAAGCTTTCTTT
v_gene: TRBV5-6
d_gene: TRBD1
abundance: .
j_gene: TRBJ1-1

CDR3aa: CASSSRHNTEAFF
CDR3nt: TGTGCCAGCAGTTCGAGACACAACACTGAAGCTTTCTTT
v_gene: TRBV7-8
d_gene: .
abundance: .
j_gene: TRBJ1-1

CDR3aa: CASSRHSGDRGSPLHF
CDR3nt: TGTGCCAGCAGCCGACACTCGGGGGACAGGGGTTCACCCCTCCACTTT
v_gene: TRBV27
d_gene: TRBD1
abundance: .
j_gene: TRBJ1-6

CDR3aa: CASSIHALLGGTEAFF
CDR3nt: TGTGCCAGTAGTATTCACGCCCTGTTGGGTGGCACTGAAGCTTTCTTT
v_gene: TRBV19
d_gene: .
abundance: once
j_gene: TRBJ1-1

CDR3aa: CAWSVAQAGEQFF
CDR3nt: TGTGCCTGGAGTGTAGCCCAGGCTGGTGAGCAGTTCTTC
v_gene: TRBV30
d_gene: .
abundance: .
j_gene: TRBJ2-1

CDR3aa: CAWSVGEKLFF
CDR3nt: TGTGCCTGGAGTGTAGGGGAAAAACTGTTTTTT
v_gene: TRBV30
d_gene: .
abundance: few
j_gene: TRBJ1-4

CDR3aa: CATSRGAGGGYTF
CDR3nt: TGTGCCACCAGCAGGGGCGCAGGGGGCGGCTACACCTTC
v_gene: TRBV15
d_gene: TRBD1
abundance: .
j_gene: TRBJ1-2

CDR3aa: CASSHWTPFSGANVLTF
CDR3nt: TGTGCCAGCAGCCATTGGACCCCATTTTCTGGGGCCAACGTCCTGACTTTC
v_gene: TRBV14
d_gene: .
abundance: .
j_gene: TRBJ2-6

CDR3aa: CASSLGDRGGYEQYF
CDR3nt: TGTGCCAGCAGCTTAGGGGACAGGGGAGGGTACGAGCAGTACTTC
v_gene: TRBV7-6
d_gene: TRBD1
abundance: .
j_gene: TRBJ2-7

CDR3aa: CASSSRQGFLAGELFF
CDR3nt: TGTGCCAGCAGTTCCAGACAGGGATTCCTTGCCGGGGAGCTGTTTTTT
v_gene: TRBV27
d_gene: TRBD1
abundance: .
j_gene: TRBJ2-2

CDR3aa: CASSLEHSNPEAFF
CDR3nt: TGTGCCAGCAGCTTAGAGCACAGCAACCCTGAAGCTTTCTTT
v_gene: TRBV7-3
d_gene: .
abundance: .
j_gene: TRBJ1-1

CDR3aa: CASSVVPTGELFF
CDR3nt: TGTGCCAGCAGCGTAGTCCCCACCGGGGAGCTGTTTTTT
v_gene: TRBV9
d_gene: .
abundance: .
j_gene: TRBJ2-2

CDR3aa: CASSPSGWIYEQYF
CDR3nt: TGTGCCAGCAGCCCCTCGGGGTGGATCTACGAGCAGTACTTC
v_gene: TRBV7-9
d_gene: .
abundance: .
j_gene: TRBJ2-7

CDR3aa: CASSLTVHRQETQYF
CDR3nt: TGTGCCAGCAGCTTAACGGTCCACCGGCAAGAGACCCAGTACTTC
v_gene: TRBV7-2
d_gene: .
abundance: .
j_gene: TRBJ2-5

CDR3aa: CASRNQGRLGDSPLHF
CDR3nt: TGCGCCAGTCGTAATCAGGGCAGGCTGGGAGATTCACCCCTCCACTTT
v_gene: TRBV10-2
d_gene: .
abundance: few
j_gene: TRBJ1-6

CDR3aa: CASSEEIGYEQYF
CDR3nt: TGTGCCAGCAGTGAGGAGATCGGGTACGAGCAGTACTTC
v_gene: TRBV27
d_gene: .
abundance: .
j_gene: TRBJ2-7

CDR3aa: CSVEWETQRQYF
CDR3nt: TGCAGCGTTGAATGGGAGACCCAACGTCAGTACTTC
v_gene: TRBV29-1
d_gene: .
abundance: .
j_gene: TRBJ2-7

CDR3aa: CASSAYRTDTQYF
CDR3nt: TGTGCCAGCAGCGCCTACAGGACCGATACGCAGTATTTT
v_gene: TRBV11-3
d_gene: .
abundance: .
j_gene: TRBJ2-3

CDR3aa: CASRSQGGSRTEAFF
CDR3nt: TGTGCCAGCAGATCACAGGGGGGCTCCAGGACTGAAGCTTTCTTT
v_gene: TRBV7-8
d_gene: TRBD1
abundance: .
j_gene: TRBJ1-1

CDR3aa: CASSPGTSLFTDTQYF
CDR3nt: TGCGCCAGCAGCCCCGGGACTTCACTTTTCACAGATACGCAGTATTTT
v_gene: TRBV4-1
d_gene: .
abundance: .
j_gene: TRBJ2-3

CDR3aa: CASSPGQVTDTQYF
CDR3nt: TGTGCCAGCAGCCCCGGACAGGTCACAGATACGCAGTATTTT
v_gene: TRBV9
d_gene: TRBD1
abundance: .
j_gene: TRBJ2-3

CDR3aa: CASSFGQFRETQYF
CDR3nt: TGTGCCAGCAGCTTCGGGCAGTTTCGAGAGACCCAGTACTTC
v_gene: TRBV11-2
d_gene: .
abundance: .
j_gene: TRBJ2-5

CDR3aa: CASSSGWGGLDTQYF
CDR3nt: TGTGCCAGCAGCTCAGGGTGGGGCGGGTTAGATACGCAGTATTTT
v_gene: TRBV11-2
d_gene: .
abundance: .
j_gene: TRBJ2-3

CDR3aa: CASSLAGGLYNEQFF
CDR3nt: TGTGCCAGCAGCTTAGCGGGAGGGCTCTACAATGAGCAGTTCTTC
v_gene: TRBV27
d_gene: TRBD2
abundance: .
j_gene: TRBJ2-1

CDR3aa: CASSAGGSTYSTDTQYF
CDR3nt: TGTGCCAGCAGCGCAGGCGGGAGCACCTATAGCACAGATACGCAGTATTTT
v_gene: TRBV11-2
d_gene: TRBD2
abundance: .
j_gene: TRBJ2-3

CDR3aa: CASSLRGGLNTEAFF
CDR3nt: TGTGCCAGCAGTTTACGGGGGGGCTTGAACACTGAAGCTTTCTTT
v_gene: TRBV28
d_gene: .
abundance: .
j_gene: TRBJ1-1

CDR3aa: CASSKAFREQETQYF
CDR3nt: TGTGCCAGCAGTAAAGCGTTCAGAGAACAAGAGACCCAGTACTTC
v_gene: TRBV27
d_gene: .
abundance: .
j_gene: TRBJ2-5

CDR3aa: CASSLGGGKQPQHF
CDR3nt: TGTGCCAGCAGCTTAGGCGGGGGCAAACAGCCCCAGCATTTT
v_gene: TRBV11-2
d_gene: .
abundance: .
j_gene: TRBJ1-5

CDR3aa: CASSQGQGRGDYGYTF
CDR3nt: TGTGCCAGCAGCCAGGGCCAAGGGCGGGGGGACTATGGCTACACCTTC
v_gene: TRBV7-9
d_gene: .
abundance: .
j_gene: TRBJ1-2

CDR3aa: CASSVTGTAQAFF
CDR3nt: TGTGCCAGCAGCGTTACAGGGACCGCCCAAGCTTTCTTT
v_gene: TRBV7-2
d_gene: .
abundance: .
j_gene: TRBJ1-1